What follows describes a single TCR beta chain. A single record per CDR3 protein comes from TCRdb applying MiXCR to the 5' RACE reads. The sample has about 54,000 distinct CDR3 sequences; roughly 17% are singletons. The germline V gene has CDR1 GTSNPN and CDR2 SVGIG (reference sequence). The CDR3 is 15 residues long. V dropped 0 bases and J dropped 7; count of bases not matched to a gene: 9. Naive CD4+ cells had CD25+ Tregs removed. The specimen was naive CD4+ T cells sorted from blood. As to subset: naive CD4+ T cells, CD4+CD45RA+CD25-. This TCR derives from a female donor with breast cancer. The chain couples TRBV30 to TRBJ2-7; 10 bases map to TRBD2. This chain's CDR3 is CAWSVGSSGSGEQYF. CDR3 nucleotide sequence: TGTGCCTGGAGTGTAGGGTCTAGCGGGAGTGGAGAGCAGTACTTC.